Following are 11 T cell receptor beta chains from one sample sequenced in a study of persistence of HIV-infected CD4 T cells. For these TCRs, the target antigens are not known. The stimulus was an HIV-1 Gag 15-mer peptide pool, 0.8 to 1 ug/peptide/mL. Memory cells lacking CD40L and CD69 with high CD45RO were sorted. The immunoSEQ assay was version 4, run in survey mode. Only in-frame clones appear in the TCRdb table, and some are missing; sequencing was by immunoSEQ multiplex PCR. The table shows approximately 39,000 clones, with 82% occurring only once. Sequencing was performed on cultured CD4+ T cells from PBMCs, taken from a patient who received antiretroviral therapy. Receptors originate from an adult with HIV. The donor label of this sample is uncertain.

The chain is built from TRBV3-1 (or the pseudogene TRBV3-2) and TRBJ2-7, with D hard to call. V shed 6 bases and J shed 0 bases, with 6 bases lying between them. Germline V gene data show CDR1 as LGHDT and CDR2 as YNNKEL (reference sequence). The length of the CDR3 is 12 residues. The CDR3 spells CASRSSSYEQYF. The CDR3 DNA follows: TGTGCCAGCAGATCAAGCTCCTACGAGCAGTACTTC.

This chain uses TRBV18 with TRBJ2-2, with TRBD1 identical over 10 bases. The CDR3 consists of 16 residues. V was clipped by 3 bases and J by 7 bases; unmatched bases: 8. Germline CDR1 is KGHSH and CDR2 is LQKENI. Here the CDR3 DNA reads TGTGCCAGCTCACCTCCTCTGACAGGGGGCCACGGGGAGCTGTTTTTT. This encodes CASSPPLTGGHGELFF.

The chain uses TRBV6-5 and TRBJ1-3, with D unclear. CDR1 and CDR2 (germline): MNHEY, SVGAGI. The CDR3 runs to 11 residues. The V end lost 6 bases, the J end lost 6 bases, and 6 bases lay between the germline ends. The CDR3 DNA follows: TGTGCCAGCAGCCGTGAAAACACCATATATTTT. This codes for CASSRENTIYF.

This rearrangement joins TRBV4-1 to TRBJ1-2, with D tentatively TRBD1 (6 bases). V was shortened by 3 bases and J by 3 bases, with 8 bases between the two germline ends. Germline assignment: CDR1 MGHRA and CDR2 YSYEKL. The CDR3 covers 13 residues. The CDR3 protein is CASSHAGDYGYTF. The CDR3 DNA follows: TGCGCCAGCAGCCACGCAGGGGACTATGGCTACACCTTC.

The V and J genes are TRBV19 and TRBJ1-6, with D perhaps matching TRBD1 (6 bases). The V end was cut by 6 bases, the J end by 5 bases, with 11 bases between. Germline CDR1 and CDR2: LNHDA and SQIVND (reference sequence). CDR3 length: 14 residues. CDR3 loop: CASRQGFDNSPLHF. CDR3 nucleotides: TGTGCCAGTAGACAGGGTTTTGATAATTCACCCCTCCACTTT.

The V and J genes are TRBV19 and TRBJ1-3; TRBD1 is a possible D gene (5 bases). Trimming shortened V by 1 base and J by 0 bases, and 7 bases separated the two germline ends. This CDR3 is built from 15 residues. Per the germline V gene, CDR1 is LNHDA and CDR2 is SQIVND (reference sequence). The CDR3 sequence: CASSIGRGSGNTIYF. The DNA for the CDR3 is TGTGCCAGTAGTATAGGAAGGGGCTCTGGAAACACCATATATTTT.

This chain connects TRBV5-4 to TRBJ1-6; tentative D call: TRBD1 (5 bases). The CDR3 runs to 15 residues. Germline loops: CDR1 SGHNT, CDR2 YYREEE (reference sequence). V was shortened by 5 bases and J by 4 bases, with 13 bases between the two germline ends. CDR3 residues: CASRSGTEYNSPLHF. DNA of the CDR3: TGTGCCAGCAGATCCGGGACGGAGTATAATTCACCCCTCCACTTT.

The J gene is TRBJ2-5, the V gene TRBV9; no firm D call. This CDR3 contains 13 residues. Between the trimmed V and J ends, which lost 4 bases and 3 bases, there was a span of 10 bases. Germline V CDR1 and CDR2: SGDLS, YYNGEE. The CDR3 nucleotides are TGTGCCAGCAGCCCTGGTGGGAAAGAGACCCAGTACTTC. Translation: CASSPGGKETQYF.

The rearrangement joins TRBV10-3 to TRBJ2-3, with 9 positions matching TRBD2. The trim removed 6 bases at V and 3 bases at J, leaving 4 bases unmatched. The CDR3 spans 14 residues. Per the germline V gene, CDR1 is ENHRY and CDR2 is SYGVKD. This CDR3 reads CAIRPSGETDTQYF. CDR3 DNA: TGTGCCATCAGACCTAGCGGGGAGACAGATACGCAGTATTTT.

This chain links TRBV30 with TRBJ1-6, with TRBD1 matching 7 bases. The CDR3 has 15 amino acids. The V and J ends lost 0 bases and 8 bases, in that order; junction bases with no gene match: 7. CDR1 GTSNPN and CDR2 SVGIG come from the germline V gene (reference sequence). The CDR3: CAWSVKPGGYSPLHF. The CDR3 bases are TGTGCCTGGAGTGTAAAGCCAGGGGGTTATTCACCCCTCCACTTT.

V gene TRBV15 combines with J gene TRBJ1-2; D call uncertain. CDR1 and CDR2 (germline): LNHNV, YYDKDF (reference sequence). This CDR3 has 13 residues. The V end was cut by 1 base, the J end by 5 bases, with 8 bases between. The CDR3 sequence is CATSRGTVYGYTF. The CDR3 DNA follows: TGTGCCACCAGCAGAGGGACCGTTTATGGCTACACCTTC.